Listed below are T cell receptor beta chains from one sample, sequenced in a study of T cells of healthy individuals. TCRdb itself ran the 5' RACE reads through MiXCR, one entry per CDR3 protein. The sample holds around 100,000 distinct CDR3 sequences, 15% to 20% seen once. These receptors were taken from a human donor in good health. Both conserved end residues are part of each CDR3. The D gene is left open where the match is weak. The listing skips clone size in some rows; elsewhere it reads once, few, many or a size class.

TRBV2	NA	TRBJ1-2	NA	CASSSGGSPTTF	TGTGCCAGCAGTTCAGGAGGTTCCCCTACCACCTTC
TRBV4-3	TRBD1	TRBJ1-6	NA	CASSQRQGNSPLHF	TGCGCCAGCAGCCAGCGACAGGGAAATTCACCCCTCCACTTT
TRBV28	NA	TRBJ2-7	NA	CASSLTPGHSYEQYF	TGTGCCAGCAGCTTGACTCCGGGACACTCCTACGAGCAGTACTTC
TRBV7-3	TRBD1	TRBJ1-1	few	CASSSSGTGGEEAFF	TGTGCCAGCAGCTCCTCCGGGACAGGGGGCGAGGAAGCTTTCTTT
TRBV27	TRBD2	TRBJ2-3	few	CASSHRRGGTDTQYF	TGTGCCAGCAGTCATCGTCGGGGGGGGACAGATACGCAGTATTTT
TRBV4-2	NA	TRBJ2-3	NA	CASSQESPAAETDTQYF	TGTGCCAGCAGCCAAGAATCCCCAGCGGCAGAAACAGATACGCAGTATTTT
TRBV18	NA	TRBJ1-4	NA	CASSPPIRTANEKLFF	TGTGCCAGCTCACCACCCATCCGGACCGCTAATGAAAAACTGTTTTTT
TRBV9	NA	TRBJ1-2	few	CASSVGQRAGGYGYTF	TGTGCCAGCAGCGTAGGTCAAAGGGCCGGTGGCTATGGCTACACCTTC
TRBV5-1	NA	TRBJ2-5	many	CASSKGVKETQYF	TGCGCCAGCAGCAAGGGGGTTAAGGAGACCCAGTACTTC
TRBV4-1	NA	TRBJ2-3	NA	CASSQDPTGTLTDTQYF	TGCGCCAGCAGCCAAGATCCGACAGGGACTTTGACAGATACGCAGTATTTT
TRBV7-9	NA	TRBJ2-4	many	CASSLDVNIQYF	TGTGCCAGCAGCTTGGACGTAAACATTCAGTACTTC
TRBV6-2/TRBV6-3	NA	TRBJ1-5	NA	CASSYPEAQHF	TGTGCCAGCAGTTACCCTGAGGCCCAGCATTTT
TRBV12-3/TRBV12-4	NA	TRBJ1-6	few	CASSRSGRNSPLHF	TGTGCCAGCAGTAGGTCGGGACGAAATTCACCCCTCCACTTT
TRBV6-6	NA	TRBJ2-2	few	CASRETQTGELFF	TGTGCCAGCAGGGAGACACAAACCGGGGAGCTGTTTTTT
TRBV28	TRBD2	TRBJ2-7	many	CASSRSGRARGYEQYF	TGTGCCAGCAGTCGAAGCGGGAGGGCCAGAGGTTACGAGCAGTACTTC
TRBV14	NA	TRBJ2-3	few	CASNRVFGGPDTQYF	TGTGCCAGCAACCGGGTCTTCGGAGGTCCAGATACGCAGTATTTT
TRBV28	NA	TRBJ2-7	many	CASSFSGDEQYF	TGTGCCAGCAGTTTTTCCGGGGACGAGCAGTACTTC
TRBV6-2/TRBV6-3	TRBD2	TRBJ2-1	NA	CASRQVLGLANNEQFF	TGTGCCAGCAGACAAGTCTTGGGACTAGCTAACAATGAGCAGTTCTTC
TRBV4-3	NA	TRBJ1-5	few	CASSQDRRQGEPQHF	TGCGCCAGCAGCCAAGATAGGAGGCAGGGAGAGCCCCAGCATTTT
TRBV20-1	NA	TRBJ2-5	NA	CSAKKDGYQETQYF	TGCAGTGCTAAAAAGGACGGTTACCAAGAGACCCAGTACTTC
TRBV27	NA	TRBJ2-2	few	CASSLLGYANTGELFF	TGTGCCAGCAGTCTCCTCGGGTATGCTAACACCGGGGAGCTGTTTTTT
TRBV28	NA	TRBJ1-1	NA	CASSSIKTDLNTEAFF	TGTGCCAGCAGTTCAATCAAGACAGATTTGAACACTGAAGCTTTCTTT
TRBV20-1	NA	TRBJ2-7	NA	CSAPGWRGVYEQYF	TGCAGTGCTCCGGGGTGGCGAGGGGTCTACGAGCAGTACTTC
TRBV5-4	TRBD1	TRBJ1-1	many	CASRDRGGTEAFF	TGTGCCAGCAGGGACAGGGGGGGCACTGAAGCTTTCTTT
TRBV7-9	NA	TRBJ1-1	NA	CASSRGGGTEAFF	TGTGCCAGCAGCAGGGGAGGCGGGACTGAAGCTTTCTTT
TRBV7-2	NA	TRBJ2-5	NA	CASSLEWETQYF	TGTGCCAGCAGCTTAGAGTGGGAGACCCAGTACTTC
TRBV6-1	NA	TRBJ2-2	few	CASSENPTNTGELFF	TGTGCCAGCAGTGAAAACCCCACGAACACCGGGGAGCTGTTTTTT
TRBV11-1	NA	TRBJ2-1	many	CASSSEGDAYNEQFF	TGTGCCAGCAGCTCCGAGGGGGACGCCTACAATGAGCAGTTCTTC
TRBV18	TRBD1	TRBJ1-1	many	CASSPRPGTGFVNTEAFF	TGTGCCAGCTCACCCCGTCCCGGGACAGGCTTTGTGAACACTGAAGCTTTCTTT
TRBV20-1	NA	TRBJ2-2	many	CSARDFGDSTGELFF	TGCAGTGCTAGAGATTTCGGAGACAGCACCGGGGAGCTGTTTTTT
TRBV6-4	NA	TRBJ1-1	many	CASSDGGQNTEAFF	TGTGCCAGCAGTGACGGGGGGCAGAACACTGAAGCTTTCTTT
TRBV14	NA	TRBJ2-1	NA	CASSQELRRDPTANEQFF	TGTGCCAGCAGCCAAGAGCTAAGGCGTGACCCCACAGCCAATGAGCAGTTCTTC
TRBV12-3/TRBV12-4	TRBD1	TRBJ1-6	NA	CASSLVGQGASPLHF	TGTGCCAGCAGTTTAGTCGGACAGGGGGCTTCCCCCCTCCACTTT
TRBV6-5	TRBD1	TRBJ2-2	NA	CASSTTGRTGELFF	TGTGCCAGCAGTACGACAGGGCGGACCGGGGAGCTGTTTTTT
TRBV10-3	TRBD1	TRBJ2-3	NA	CAISEAGTGGTDTQYF	TGTGCCATCAGTGAGGCCGGGACAGGGGGCACAGATACGCAGTATTTT
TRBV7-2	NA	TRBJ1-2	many	CASSPTTPSYTF	TGTGCCAGCAGCCCGACGACTCCAAGCTACACCTTC
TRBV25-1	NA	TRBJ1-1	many	CASSEYQAGSTEAFF	TGTGCCAGCAGTGAATATCAGGCGGGAAGCACTGAAGCTTTCTTT
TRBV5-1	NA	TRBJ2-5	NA	CASSLGSSRETQYF	TGCGCCAGCAGCTTGGGAAGTTCAAGGGAGACCCAGTACTTC
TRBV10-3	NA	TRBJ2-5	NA	CATASRPGGQETQYF	TGTGCCACCGCCAGTCGACCCGGGGGCCAAGAGACCCAGTACTTC
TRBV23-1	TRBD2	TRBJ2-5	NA	CASTLSRGFQETQYF	TGCGCCAGCACCCTTTCGCGGGGGTTCCAAGAGACCCAGTACTTC
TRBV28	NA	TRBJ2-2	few	CASSLTPGGPTVSGELFF	TGTGCCAGCAGTCTTACTCCTGGGGGGCCCACCGTTTCAGGGGAGCTGTTTTTT
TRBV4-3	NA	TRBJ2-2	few	CASSERAGSTGELFF	TGCGCCAGCAGCGAAAGGGCGGGAAGTACCGGGGAGCTGTTTTTT
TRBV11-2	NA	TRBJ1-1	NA	CASSLGRSNTEAFF	TGTGCCAGCAGCTTAGGTCGCTCTAACACTGAAGCTTTCTTT
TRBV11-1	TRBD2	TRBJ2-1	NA	CASSLHGGGYNEQFF	TGTGCCAGCAGTTTGCACGGGGGGGGCTACAATGAGCAGTTCTTC
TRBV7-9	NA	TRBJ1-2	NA	CASSLTGLTYGYTF	TGTGCCAGCAGCCTTACTGGACTCACTTATGGCTACACCTTC
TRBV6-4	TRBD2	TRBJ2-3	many	CASSRTSGSDTQYF	TGTGCCAGCAGTCGGACTAGCGGTTCAGATACGCAGTATTTT
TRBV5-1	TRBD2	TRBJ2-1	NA	CASSLGGLAGFGAFF	TGCGCCAGCAGCTTGGGAGGGCTAGCGGGATTTGGTGCGTTCTTC
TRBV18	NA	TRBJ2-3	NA	CASSPVATGLRRTDTQYF	TGTGCCAGCTCACCGGTCGCGACGGGTTTGCGGCGCACAGATACGCAGTATTTT
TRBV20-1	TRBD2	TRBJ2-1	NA	CSARTSGDYNEQFF	TGCAGTGCCAGGACTAGCGGGGACTACAATGAGCAGTTCTTC
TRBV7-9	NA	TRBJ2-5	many	CASSSGEVETQYF	TGTGCCAGCAGCTCTGGGGAGGTGGAGACCCAGTACTTC
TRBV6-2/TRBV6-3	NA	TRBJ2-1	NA	CASSYAGPSYEQFF	TGTGCCAGCAGTTACGCGGGCCCATCCTATGAGCAGTTCTTC
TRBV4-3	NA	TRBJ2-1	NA	CASSQDRPDLYNEQFF	TGCGCCAGCAGCCAAGATAGGCCAGACTTATACAATGAGCAGTTCTTC
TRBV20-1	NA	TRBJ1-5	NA	CSARVNRDQPQHF	TGCAGTGCTAGAGTCAACAGGGATCAGCCCCAGCATTTT
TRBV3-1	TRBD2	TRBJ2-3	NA	CASSPPAGGRPDTQYF	TGTGCCAGCAGCCCCCCAGCGGGGGGCCGTCCAGATACGCAGTATTTT